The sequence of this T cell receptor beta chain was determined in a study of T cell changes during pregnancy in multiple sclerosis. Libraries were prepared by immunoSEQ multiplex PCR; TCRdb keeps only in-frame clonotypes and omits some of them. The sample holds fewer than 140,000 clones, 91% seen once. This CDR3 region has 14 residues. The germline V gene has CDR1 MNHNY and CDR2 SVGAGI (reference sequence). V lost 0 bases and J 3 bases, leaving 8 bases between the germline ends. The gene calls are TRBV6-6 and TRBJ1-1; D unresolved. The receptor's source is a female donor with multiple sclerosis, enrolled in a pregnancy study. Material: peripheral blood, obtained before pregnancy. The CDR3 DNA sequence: TGTGCCAGCAGTTACTCTGAGGGTCACACTGAAGCTTTCTTT. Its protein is CASSYSEGHTEAFF.